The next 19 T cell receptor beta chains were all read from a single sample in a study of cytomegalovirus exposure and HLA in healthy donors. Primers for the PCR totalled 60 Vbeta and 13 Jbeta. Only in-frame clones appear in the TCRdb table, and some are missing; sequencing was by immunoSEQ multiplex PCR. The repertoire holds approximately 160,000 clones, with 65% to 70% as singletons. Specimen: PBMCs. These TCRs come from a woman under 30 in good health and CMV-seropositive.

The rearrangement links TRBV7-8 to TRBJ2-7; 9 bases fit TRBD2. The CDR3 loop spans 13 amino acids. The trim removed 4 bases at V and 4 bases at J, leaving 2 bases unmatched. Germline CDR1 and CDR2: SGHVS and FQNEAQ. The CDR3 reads CASSWLAGYEQYF. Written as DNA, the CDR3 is TGTGCCAGCAGCTGGCTAGCGGGGTACGAGCAGTACTTC.

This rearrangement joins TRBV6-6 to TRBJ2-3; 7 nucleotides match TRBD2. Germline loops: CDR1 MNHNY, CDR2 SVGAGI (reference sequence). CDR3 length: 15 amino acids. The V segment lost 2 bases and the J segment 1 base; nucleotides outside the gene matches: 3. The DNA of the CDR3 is TGTGCCAGCAGTTACCAGCGGGGAGGCACAGATACGCAGTATTTT. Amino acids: CASSYQRGGTDTQYF.

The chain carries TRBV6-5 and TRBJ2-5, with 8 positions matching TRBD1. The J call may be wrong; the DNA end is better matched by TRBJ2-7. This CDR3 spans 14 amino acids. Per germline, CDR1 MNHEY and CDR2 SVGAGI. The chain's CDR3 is CASSGQGQAYEQYF. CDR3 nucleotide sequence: TGTGCCAGCAGTGGTCAGGGACAGGCCTACGAGCAGTACTTC.

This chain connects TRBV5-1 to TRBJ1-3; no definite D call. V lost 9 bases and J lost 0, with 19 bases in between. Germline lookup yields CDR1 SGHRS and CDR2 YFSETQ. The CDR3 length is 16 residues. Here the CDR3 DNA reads TGCGCCACCTCGCGGGGTGATACTTCCTCTGGAAACACCATATATTTT. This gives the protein CATSRGDTSSGNTIYF.

CDR3 DNA sequence: TGTGCCAGCAGCTTAGGAGGGTTTAATGAAAAACTGTTTTTT. Its translation: CASSLGGFNEKLFF. The rearrangement uses TRBV7-6 and TRBJ1-4; no definite D call. The CDR3 loop spans 14 amino acids. Trimming pared 1 base from V and 4 bases from J, leaving 7 bases between. Germline lookup yields CDR1 SGHVS and CDR2 FNYEAQ.

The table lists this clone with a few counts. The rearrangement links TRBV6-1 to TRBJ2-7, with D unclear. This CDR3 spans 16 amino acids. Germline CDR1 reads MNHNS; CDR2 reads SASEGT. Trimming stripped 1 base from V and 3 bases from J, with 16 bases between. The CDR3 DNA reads TGTGCCAGCAGTGAAGACAGCCTCTCCCCGTACTACGAGCAGTACTTC. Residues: CASSEDSLSPYYEQYF.

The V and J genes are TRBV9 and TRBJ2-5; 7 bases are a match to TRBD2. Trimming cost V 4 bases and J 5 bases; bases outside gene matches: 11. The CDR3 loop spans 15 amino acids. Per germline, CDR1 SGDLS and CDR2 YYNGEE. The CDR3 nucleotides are TGTGCCAGCAGCCAGATAGGCGGGGGTGTGGAGACCCAGTACTTC. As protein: CASSQIGGGVETQYF.

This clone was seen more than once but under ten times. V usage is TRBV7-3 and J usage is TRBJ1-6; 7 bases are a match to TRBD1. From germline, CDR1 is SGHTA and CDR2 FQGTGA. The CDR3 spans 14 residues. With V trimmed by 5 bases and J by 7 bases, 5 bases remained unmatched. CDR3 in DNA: TGTGCCAGCAGCCCCGGGACAGCAAATTCACCCCTCCACTTT. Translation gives CASSPGTANSPLHF.

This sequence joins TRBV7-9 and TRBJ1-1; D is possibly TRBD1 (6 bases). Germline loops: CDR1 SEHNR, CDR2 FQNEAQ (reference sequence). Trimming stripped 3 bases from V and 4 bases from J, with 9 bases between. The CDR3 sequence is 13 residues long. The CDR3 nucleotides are TGTGCCAGCAGCTTTACGGACAGCACTGAAGCTTTCTTT. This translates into CASSFTDSTEAFF.

The CDR3 reads CAWSRGQGNHGRYTQYF. The CDR3 DNA reads TGTGCCTGGAGTCGAGGGCAGGGGAACCATGGGCGTTATACGCAGTATTTT. The J gene is TRBJ2-3, the V gene TRBV30, with D tentatively TRBD1 (6 bases). The CDR3 runs 17 residues. V gave up 2 bases and J gave up 7 bases, with 25 bases separating them. From germline, CDR1 is GTSNPN and CDR2 SVGIG (reference sequence).

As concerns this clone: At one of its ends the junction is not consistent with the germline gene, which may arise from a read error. The chain's CDR3 is CAISELTSYGQYF. For the CDR3, the DNA is TGTGCCATCAGTGAGCTGACATCCTACGGGCAGTACTTC. This chain uses TRBV10-3 with TRBJ2-7; D is uncertain. Germline lookup yields CDR1 ENHRY and CDR2 SYGVKD. This CDR3 region has 13 residues.

CDR3 sequence: CAWSVLAGAYEQYF. CDR3 DNA: TGTGCCTGGAGTGTACTAGCGGGGGCTTACGAGCAGTACTTC. V is TRBV30 and J is TRBJ2-5; 11 bases align to TRBD2. Judging by the DNA end, TRBJ2-7 fits better; the J call may be wrong. Germline CDR1 and CDR2: GTSNPN and SVGIG (reference sequence). This CDR3 spans 14 amino acids.

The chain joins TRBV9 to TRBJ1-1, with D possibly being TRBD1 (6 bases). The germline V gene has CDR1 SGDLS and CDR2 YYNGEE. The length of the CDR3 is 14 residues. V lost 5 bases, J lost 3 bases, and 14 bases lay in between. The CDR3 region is CASSPRGSDTEAFF. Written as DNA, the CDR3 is TGTGCCAGCAGTCCGAGGGGGTCCGACACTGAAGCTTTCTTT.

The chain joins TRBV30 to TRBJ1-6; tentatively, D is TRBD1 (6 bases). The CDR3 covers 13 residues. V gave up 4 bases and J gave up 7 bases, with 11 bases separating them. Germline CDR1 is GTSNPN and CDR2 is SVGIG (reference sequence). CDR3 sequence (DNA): TGTGCCTGGAATCACAGGGCCAATTCACCCCTCCACTTT. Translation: CAWNHRANSPLHF.

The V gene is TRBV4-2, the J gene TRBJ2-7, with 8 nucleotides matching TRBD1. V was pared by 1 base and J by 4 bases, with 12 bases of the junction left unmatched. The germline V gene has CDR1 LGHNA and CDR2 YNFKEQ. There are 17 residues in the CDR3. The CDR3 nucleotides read TGTGCCAGCAGCCAAGCTCAAGGACAGGGCAGAGGGTACGAGCAGTACTTC. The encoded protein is CASSQAQGQGRGYEQYF.

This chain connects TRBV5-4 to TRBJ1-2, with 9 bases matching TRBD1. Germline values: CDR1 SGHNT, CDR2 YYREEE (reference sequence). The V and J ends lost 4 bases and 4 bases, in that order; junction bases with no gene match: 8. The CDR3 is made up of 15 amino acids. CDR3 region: CASSTNRGQIYGYTF. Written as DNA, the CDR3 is TGTGCCAGCAGCACCAACAGGGGGCAAATCTATGGCTACACCTTC. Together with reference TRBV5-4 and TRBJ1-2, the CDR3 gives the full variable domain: ETGVTQSPTHLIKTRGQQVTLRCSSQSGHNTVSWYQQALGQGPQFIFQYYREEENGRGNFPPRFSGLQFPNYSSELNVNALELDDSALYLCASSTNRGQIYGYTFGSGTRLTVV.

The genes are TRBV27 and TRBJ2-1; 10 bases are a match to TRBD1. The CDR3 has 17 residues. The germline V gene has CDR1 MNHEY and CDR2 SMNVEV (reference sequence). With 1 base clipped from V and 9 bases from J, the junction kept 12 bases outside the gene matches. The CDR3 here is CASSLLGPDRGLGEQFF. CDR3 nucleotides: TGTGCCAGCAGTTTATTGGGGCCCGACAGGGGGCTCGGTGAGCAGTTCTTC.

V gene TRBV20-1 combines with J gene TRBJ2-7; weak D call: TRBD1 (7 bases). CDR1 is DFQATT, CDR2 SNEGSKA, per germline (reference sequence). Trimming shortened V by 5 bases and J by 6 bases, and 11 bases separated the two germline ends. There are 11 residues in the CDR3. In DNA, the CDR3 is TGCAGTGCTTCCCAGGGGGGCGAGCAGTACTTC. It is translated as CSASQGGEQYF.

CDR3: CASSEGPGDDSPLHF. In nucleotides, the CDR3 is TGTGCCAGCAGTGAAGGGCCAGGGGACGATTCACCCCTCCACTTT. The gene calls are TRBV6-1 and TRBJ1-6, with TRBD1 as a possible D gene (6 bases). Between the trimmed V and J ends, which lost 1 base and 8 bases, there was a span of 12 bases. This CDR3 is built from 15 residues. CDR1 is MNHNS and CDR2 is SASEGT in the germline V gene.